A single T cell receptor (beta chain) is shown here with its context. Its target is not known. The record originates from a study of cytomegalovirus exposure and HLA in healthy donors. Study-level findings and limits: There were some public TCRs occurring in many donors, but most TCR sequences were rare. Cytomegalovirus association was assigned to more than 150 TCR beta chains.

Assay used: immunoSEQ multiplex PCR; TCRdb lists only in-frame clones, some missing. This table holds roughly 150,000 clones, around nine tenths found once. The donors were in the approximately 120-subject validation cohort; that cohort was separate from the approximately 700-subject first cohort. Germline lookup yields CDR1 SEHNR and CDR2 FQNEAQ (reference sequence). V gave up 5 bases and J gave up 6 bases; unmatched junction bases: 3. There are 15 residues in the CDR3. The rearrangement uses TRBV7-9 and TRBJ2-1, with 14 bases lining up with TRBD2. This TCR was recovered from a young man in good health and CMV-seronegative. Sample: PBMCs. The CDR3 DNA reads TGTGCCAGCAGCCAGGGACTAGCGGGAGCCAATGAGCAGTTCTTC. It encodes CASSQGLAGANEQFF.